This T cell receptor (beta chain) appears in the sequencing data of a study of blood T cells in healthy people across ages. Broader study findings: Samples with more naive T cells showed higher observed beta diversity.

V lost 2 bases and J lost 1, with 16 bases in between. Germline CDR1 and CDR2: MNHEY and SVGEGT. The CDR3 extends over 17 amino acids. The second PCR ran 7 to 11 cycles with a sample-barcoded 5' primer and J-beta primers. Unique molecular identifiers of 12 random nucleotides labeled each cDNA. TCRdb reprocessed the 5' RACE reads with MiXCR, giving one entry per CDR3 protein. The repertoire holds about 570,000 distinct CDR3 sequences, with approximately 25% as singletons. Notes on this clonotype: Its antigen is unidentified.

Each individual donor underwent a draw of about 9.1 milliliters of peripheral blood. Researchers report isolating at least 7 million PBMCs per sample. The chain has TRBV6-2 or TRBV6-3 and TRBJ2-3; no reliable D call. This clonotype was obtained from a woman in her seventies in good health. Sequencing was done on a sample of blood. CDR3 region: CASSYLFGSRRTDTQYF. The DNA for the CDR3 is TGTGCCAGCAGTTACCTCTTCGGCTCAAGACGCACAGATACGCAGTATTTT.